The 14 T cell receptor beta chains presented below share a single source sample, sequenced in a study of early stage breast cancer tumors. Here immunoSEQ multiplex PCR was the method, and the copy in TCRdb shows in-frame clones only, minus some. Here the sample spans 55,000 to 70,000 clones, 80% being singletons. The material sequenced was blood. Receptors were obtained from a person in their forties with breast cancer.

V gene TRBV15 combines with J gene TRBJ1-1; D remains unclear. The CDR3 is 13 residues long. V was shortened by 5 bases and J by 0 bases, with 7 bases between the two germline ends. Looked up from germline, CDR1 is LNHNV and CDR2 is YYDKDF (reference sequence). In DNA, the CDR3 is TGTGCCACCAGCGGGTGGTTGAACACTGAAGCTTTCTTT. This codes for CATSGWLNTEAFF.

V gene TRBV9 combines with J gene TRBJ2-3; TRBD2 matches at 8 bases. Losses at the gene ends were 10 bases for V and 5 bases for J; bases not matched to a gene: 9. The CDR3 loop spans 13 amino acids. From germline, CDR1 is SGDLS and CDR2 YYNGEE. The CDR3 region is CASGGLAGDTQYF. Written as DNA, the CDR3 is TGTGCCTCCGGGGGCCTAGCGGGAGATACGCAGTATTTT.

The rearrangement joins TRBV19 to TRBJ2-7; D call uncertain. The germline V gene encodes CDR1 LNHDA and CDR2 SQIVND (reference sequence). The CDR3 sequence is 14 residues long. Trimming pared 2 bases from V and 3 bases from J, leaving 11 bases between. The CDR3 DNA is TGTGCCAGTAGTATAACTATCCCCGTCTACGAGCAGTACTTC. This gives the protein CASSITIPVYEQYF.

The chain couples TRBV10-3 to TRBJ2-3, with 8 positions matching TRBD2. Germline V gives CDR1 ENHRY, CDR2 SYGVKD. This CDR3 has 14 amino acids. V dropped 5 bases and J dropped 2; count of bases not matched to a gene: 3. In nucleotides, the CDR3 is TGTGCCATCAGTACTAGCGGACTCACAGATACGCAGTATTTT. As protein: CAISTSGLTDTQYF.

V gene TRBV28 combines with J gene TRBJ1-5; D is unresolved. V lost 2 bases, J lost 0 bases, and 11 bases lay in between. CDR3 length: 16 residues. Germline CDR1 reads MDHEN; CDR2 reads SYDVKM. The CDR3 DNA follows: TGTGCCAGCAGTTTACAAGAAGTCTATAGCAATCAGCCCCAGCATTTT. It codes for CASSLQEVYSNQPQHF.

The rearrangement joins TRBV28 to TRBJ2-1, with 7 bases matching TRBD1. Losses at the gene ends were 1 base for V and 8 bases for J; bases not matched to a gene: 8. Germline CDR1 is MDHEN and CDR2 is SYDVKM. There are 15 residues in the CDR3. The CDR3 DNA follows: TGTGCCAGCAGTTTATCGACAGGGTACCGAGATGAGCAGTTCTTC. Translating gives CASSLSTGYRDEQFF.

The chain recombines TRBV11-1 with TRBJ2-6, with D unresolved. Germline-derived CDR1 and CDR2 are SGHAT and FQDESV (reference sequence). Deletions cut 0 bases from V and 0 bases from J, with 3 bases between. This CDR3 region has 15 residues. The CDR3 DNA is TGTGCCAGCAGCTTAGCGGACTCTGGGGCCAACGTCCTGACTTTC. Protein: CASSLADSGANVLTF.

The chain carries TRBV2 and TRBJ2-2; 8 positions agree with TRBD2. V shed 3 bases and J 4 bases; nucleotides not matched to a gene: 4. Germline-derived CDR1 and CDR2 are SNHLY and FYNNEI. The CDR3 sequence is 15 residues long. In DNA form, the CDR3 reads TGTGCCAGCAGTGAGGGACTAGGTCTCACCGGGGAGCTGTTTTTT. This codes for CASSEGLGLTGELFF. The full variable domain, its missing parts supplied by reference TRBV2 and TRBJ2-2, is EPEVTQTPSHQVTQMGQEVILRCVPISNHLYFYWYRQILGQKVEFLVSFYNNEISEKSEIFDDQFSVERPDGSNFTLKIRSTKLEDSAMYFCASSEGLGLTGELFFGEGSRLTVL.

This chain connects TRBV2 to TRBJ1-2; 7 bases agree with TRBD1. This CDR3 is 13 amino acids long. In germline, CDR1 is SNHLY, CDR2 FYNNEI. Trimming at V came to 4 bases and at J to 3 bases, leaving 2 bases not matched to a gene. The CDR3: CASSGQGDYGYTF. CDR3 coding DNA: TGTGCCAGCAGTGGACAGGGCGACTATGGCTACACCTTC.

The gene calls are TRBV28 and TRBJ1-5; TRBD1 is a possible D gene (5 bases). V was clipped by 5 bases and J by 4 bases, with 18 bases between them. In germline, CDR1 is MDHEN, CDR2 SYDVKM. The CDR3 is made up of 16 amino acids. The CDR3 DNA follows: TGTGCCAGCAGTCCACTAGGGACGGTTCTTAATCAGCCCCAGCATTTT. Translated: CASSPLGTVLNQPQHF.

This sequence joins TRBV30 and TRBJ1-2, with D tentatively TRBD1 (6 bases). The CDR3 is made up of 13 amino acids. Trimming stripped 7 bases from V and 6 bases from J, with 18 bases between. Germline CDR1 GTSNPN, CDR2 SVGIG (reference sequence). The CDR3 sequence: CASPGGGRNGYTF. DNA for the CDR3: TGTGCCTCTCCTGGTGGGGGGCGTAATGGCTACACCTTC.

J is TRBJ1-1 and V is TRBV6-6, with TRBD1 matching 8 bases. The CDR3 runs 13 residues. After removal of 7 bases from V and 1 base from J, the junction contained 2 bases not matched to a gene. Germline V gives CDR1 MNHNY, CDR2 SVGAGI (reference sequence). The CDR3 protein is CASTGTGNTEAFF. Written as DNA, the CDR3 is TGTGCCAGCACCGGGACAGGGAACACTGAAGCTTTCTTT.

The rearrangement links TRBV30 to TRBJ2-7; the match to TRBD1 covers 10 bases. The germline V gene has CDR1 GTSNPN and CDR2 SVGIG (reference sequence). Germline trimming cut 4 bases from V and 2 bases from J; bases unmatched to any gene: 5. This CDR3 has 14 residues. The CDR3 DNA follows: TGTGCCTGGAACCTCGACAGGGGGCCCTACGAGCAGTACTTC. Translation gives CAWNLDRGPYEQYF. The whole variable domain, filled in from reference TRBV30 and TRBJ2-7, reads SQTIHQWPATLVQPVGSPLSLECTVEGTSNPNLYWYRQAAGRGLQLLFYSVGIGQISSEVPQNLSASRPQDRQFILSSKKLLLSDSGFYLCAWNLDRGPYEQYFGPGTRLTVT.

The CDR3, as DNA: TGTGCCAGCAGCTTTAACAGGGGGCCGGGTGGAGAGACCCAGTACTTC. Residues: CASSFNRGPGGETQYF. The chain is built from TRBV7-2 and TRBJ2-5, with TRBD1 matching 9 bases. Germline V gene sequence: CDR1 SGHTA, CDR2 FQGNSA. V lost 3 bases, J lost 4 bases, and 9 bases stayed unmatched. The CDR3 totals 16 residues.